These 9 T cell receptor beta chains were sequenced from one sample in a study of OX40 agonist ivuxolimab in advanced cancers. Some clones are missing from TCRdb's copy, which holds only in-frame ones; the method was immunoSEQ multiplex PCR. The sample records roughly 50,000 clones, approximately 86% being singletons. The sample here was CD4+ or CD8+ T cells sorted from blood, taken in a trial of the OX40 agonist ivuxolimab. Receptors originate from an adult with an advanced solid tumor such as melanoma, head and neck, liver or kidney cancer.

This chain uses TRBV6-5 with TRBJ2-3; possibly TRBD2 for D (6 bases). This CDR3 is built from 15 residues. From germline, CDR1 is MNHEY and CDR2 SVGAGI. V dropped 7 bases and J dropped 1 base, with 15 bases sitting between them. CDR3 coding DNA: TGTGCCAGCACAAATATGTGGGGGGGCACAGATACGCAGTATTTT. This gives the protein CASTNMWGGTDTQYF.

The chain joins TRBV10-2 to TRBJ1-3; 7 bases match TRBD1. Trimming at V came to 4 bases and at J to 4 bases, leaving 7 bases not matched to a gene. The germline V gene encodes CDR1 WSHSY and CDR2 SAAADI. The CDR3 extends over 15 amino acids. This CDR3 reads CASSGSTGRGNTIYF. In DNA, the CDR3 is TGCGCCAGCAGTGGTTCGACAGGGCGAGGAAACACCATATATTTT.

The chain has TRBV13 and TRBJ2-4, with D maybe TRBD1 (5 bases). The CDR3 is 16 amino acids. Deletions cut 6 bases from V and 0 bases from J, with 15 bases between. From germline, CDR1 is PRHDT and CDR2 FYEKMQ (reference sequence). The CDR3 sequence: CASSTGVRLAKNIQYF. Here the CDR3 DNA reads TGTGCCAGCAGTACAGGTGTGCGTTTAGCCAAAAACATTCAGTACTTC.

The V call is TRBV5-1, the J call TRBJ2-3; D tentatively fits TRBD1 or TRBD2 (6 bases each). This CDR3 region has 15 residues. In germline, CDR1 is SGHRS, CDR2 YFSETQ. The V and J ends lost 0 bases and 5 bases respectively, with 13 bases between them. The chain's CDR3 is CASSLEGGREDTQYF. DNA for the CDR3: TGCGCCAGCAGCTTGGAGGGGGGTAGGGAAGATACGCAGTATTTT.

The chain employs TRBV7-2 and TRBJ1-3; maybe TRBD1 (5 bases). From germline, CDR1 is SGHTA and CDR2 FQGNSA. The CDR3 length is 15 residues. Trimming shortened V by 2 bases and J by 8 bases, and 16 bases separated the two germline ends. The CDR3 DNA reads as TGTGCCAGCAGCTTACGGTCGGGGGGTCGGGACACCATATATTTT. Encoded protein: CASSLRSGGRDTIYF.

J is TRBJ2-1 and V is TRBV11-2; D possibly corresponds to TRBD1 (5 bases). Between the trimmed V and J ends, which lost 1 base and 6 bases, there was a span of 10 bases. The CDR3 loop spans 14 amino acids. Germline V lookup: CDR1 SGHAT, CDR2 FQNNGV. CDR3 loop: CASSLATETNEQFF. The CDR3 region has the DNA TGTGCCAGCAGCTTAGCGACAGAAACCAATGAGCAGTTCTTC.

In this sample, this clone turned up a few times. The rearrangement uses TRBV2 and TRBJ1-2, with 10 nucleotides matching TRBD1. This CDR3 is 15 amino acids long. Germline V gene lookup returns CDR1 SNHLY and CDR2 FYNNEI. With 6 bases clipped from V and 3 bases from J, the junction kept 7 bases outside the gene matches. The CDR3 nucleotides read TGTGCCAGCAGGAGTTCCGGGACAGGGGACTATGGCTACACCTTC. Translated, it gives CASRSSGTGDYGYTF.

The V call is TRBV7-2, the J call TRBJ2-3, with a possible D match to TRBD2 (6 bases). V gave up 0 bases and J gave up 6 bases, with 10 bases separating them. CDR3 length: 14 amino acids. Looked up from germline, CDR1 is SGHTA and CDR2 is FQGNSA. The CDR3: CASSLAGGIDTQYF. DNA of the CDR3: TGTGCCAGCAGCTTAGCGGGGGGTATCGATACGCAGTATTTT.

The chain couples TRBV7-9 to TRBJ2-1; 7 bases line up with TRBD1. CDR1 is SEHNR and CDR2 is FQNEAQ in the germline V gene (reference sequence). This CDR3 has 14 residues. The junction had 11 bases not matched to a gene; V was cut back by 5 bases and J by 10 bases. The CDR3 region is CASSQRGQLGEQFF. Written as DNA, the CDR3 is TGTGCCAGCAGCCAACGGGGACAGCTCGGGGAGCAGTTCTTC.